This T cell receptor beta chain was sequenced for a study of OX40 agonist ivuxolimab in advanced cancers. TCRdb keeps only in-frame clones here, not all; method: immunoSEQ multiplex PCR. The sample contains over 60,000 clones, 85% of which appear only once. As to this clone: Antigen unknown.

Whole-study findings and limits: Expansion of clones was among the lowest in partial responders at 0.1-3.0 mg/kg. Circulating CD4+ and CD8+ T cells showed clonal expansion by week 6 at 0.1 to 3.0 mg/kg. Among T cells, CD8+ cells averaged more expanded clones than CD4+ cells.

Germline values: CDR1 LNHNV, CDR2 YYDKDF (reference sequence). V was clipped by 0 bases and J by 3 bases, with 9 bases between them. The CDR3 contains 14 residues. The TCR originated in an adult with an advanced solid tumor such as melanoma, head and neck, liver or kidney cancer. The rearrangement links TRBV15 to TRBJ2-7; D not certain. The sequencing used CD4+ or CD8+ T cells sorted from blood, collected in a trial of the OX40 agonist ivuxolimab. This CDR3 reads CATSREGRRYEQYF. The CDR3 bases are TGTGCCACCAGCAGAGAAGGACGGCGCTACGAGCAGTACTTC.